The entry below gives a single T cell receptor (beta chain) sequence along with its context. Its antigen is not known. The CDR3 has 15 amino acids. Germline V gives CDR1 LNHDA, CDR2 SQIVND (reference sequence). V dropped 5 bases and J dropped 6; count of bases not matched to a gene: 11. The sample originates from a study of T cell responses to AZD1222 COVID-19 vaccine. Study-level information: Second-dose intervals near 4 or 12 weeks were combined. Study outcomes and limitations: Nearly half of unique spike-specific TCRs reportedly avoided B.1.351 and B.1.1.7 mutated regions.

Repertoires were generated with immunoSEQ multiplex PCR, while TCRdb's copy carries only in-frame clones and drops some. The data hold 100,000 to 150,000 clones, with 88% observed a single time. The chain combines TRBV19 with TRBJ2-7; 9 bases are shared with TRBD2. The sample here was peripheral blood, taken on day 0 of AZD1222 vaccination. The clonotype was recovered from an adult in good health. The DNA for the CDR3 is TGTGCCAGTAGTGTGTTCAGCGGGGGGTTCCGCGAGCAGTACTTC. Amino acid sequence: CASSVFSGGFREQYF.